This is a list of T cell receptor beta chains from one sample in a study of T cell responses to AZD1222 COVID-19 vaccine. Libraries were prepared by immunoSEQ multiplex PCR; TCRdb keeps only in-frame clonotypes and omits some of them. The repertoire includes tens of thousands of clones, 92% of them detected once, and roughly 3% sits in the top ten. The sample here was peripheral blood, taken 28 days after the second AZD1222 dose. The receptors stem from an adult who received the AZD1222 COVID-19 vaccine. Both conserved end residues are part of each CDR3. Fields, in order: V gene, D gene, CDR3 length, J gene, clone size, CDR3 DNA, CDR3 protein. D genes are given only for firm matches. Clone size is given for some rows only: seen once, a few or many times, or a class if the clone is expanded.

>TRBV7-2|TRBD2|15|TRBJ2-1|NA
TGTGCCAGCAGCCTGACTAGCGGGGGGGCCAATGAGCAGTTCTTC
CASSLTSGGANEQFF
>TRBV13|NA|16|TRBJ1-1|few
TGTGCCAGCAGCTTAGGCCTAGGGGATCGGTACACTGAAGCTTTCTTT
CASSLGLGDRYTEAFF
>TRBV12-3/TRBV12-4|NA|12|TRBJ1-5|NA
TGTGCCAGCAGTAGGAACCACGAGCCCCAGCATTTT
CASSRNHEPQHF
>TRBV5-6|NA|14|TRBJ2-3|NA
TGTGCCAGCAGCTTGGGGACGGCTCGAGATACGCAGTATTTT
CASSLGTARDTQYF
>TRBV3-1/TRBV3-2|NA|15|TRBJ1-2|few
TGTGCCAGCAGCCAAGATCTGACAGGAAAATATGGCTACACCTTC
CASSQDLTGKYGYTF
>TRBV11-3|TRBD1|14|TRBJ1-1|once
TGTGCCAGCAGCCCTGGGACAGGGAGCACTGAAGCTTTCTTT
CASSPGTGSTEAFF
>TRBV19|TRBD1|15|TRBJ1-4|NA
TGTGCCAGTAGTATCCCGGGACAGGGGGATGAAAAACTGTTTTTT
CASSIPGQGDEKLFF
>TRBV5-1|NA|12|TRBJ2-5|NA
TGCGCCAGCAGCCAGTCGGGGGAGACCCAGTACTTC
CASSQSGETQYF
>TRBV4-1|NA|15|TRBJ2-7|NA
TGCGCCAGCAGCCAAGAAGGACTGACCGCCTACGAGCAGTACTTC
CASSQEGLTAYEQYF
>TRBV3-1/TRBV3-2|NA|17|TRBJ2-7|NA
TGTGCCAGCAGCCAGCCAGGAGGGACAGTGGTAACGAGCGAGCAGTACTTC
CASSQPGGTVVTSEQYF
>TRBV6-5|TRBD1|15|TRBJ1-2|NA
TGTGCCAGCAGACCTAGAGGACAGGGAAACTATGGCTACACCTTC
CASRPRGQGNYGYTF
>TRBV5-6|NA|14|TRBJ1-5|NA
TGTGCCAGCAGCTTGGTAACGGGAAATCAGCCCCAGCATTTT
CASSLVTGNQPQHF
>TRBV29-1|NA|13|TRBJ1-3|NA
TGCAGCGTTGCCGGGACCGATGGAAACACCATATATTTT
CSVAGTDGNTIYF
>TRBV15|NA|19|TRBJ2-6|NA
TGTGCCACCAGCAGAGACAACCCCGTCTGGCACTCTGGGGCCAACGTCCTGACTTTC
CATSRDNPVWHSGANVLTF
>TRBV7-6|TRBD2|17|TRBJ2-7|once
TGTGCCAGCAGCTTCGGAGGGAGGGGCAGGATGTCTGGCGAGCAGTACTTC
CASSFGGRGRMSGEQYF
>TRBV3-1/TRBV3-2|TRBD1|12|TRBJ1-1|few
TGTGCCAGCAGCAGATCCGGGACAGAGGCTTTCTTT
CASSRSGTEAFF
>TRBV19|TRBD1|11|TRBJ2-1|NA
TGTGCCAGTATGGGACAGGGGGAGTTGTTCTTC
CASMGQGELFF
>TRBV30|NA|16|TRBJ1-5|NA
TGTGCCTGGTCCCCTTTAGAAGCGGGCGCTAATCAGCCCCAGCATTTT
CAWSPLEAGANQPQHF
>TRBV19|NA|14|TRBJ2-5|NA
TGTGCCAGTAGTGTTAATCTTGGTGGGGAGACCCAGTACTTC
CASSVNLGGETQYF
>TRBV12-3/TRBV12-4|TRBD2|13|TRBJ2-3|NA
TGTGCCAGCAGTCGTAGCGGGGGGGCTCCCCAGTATTTT
CASSRSGGAPQYF
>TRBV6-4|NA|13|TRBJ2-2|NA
TGTGCCAGCAGGAAAGAGGTCACCGGGGAGCTGTTTTTT
CASRKEVTGELFF
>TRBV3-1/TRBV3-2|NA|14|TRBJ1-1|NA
TGTGCCAGCAGCCAACGGGGTAGGAACACTGAAGCTTTCTTT
CASSQRGRNTEAFF
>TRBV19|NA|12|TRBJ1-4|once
TGTGCCAGTAGCCCTCTAGGTGAAAAACTGTTTTTT
CASSPLGEKLFF
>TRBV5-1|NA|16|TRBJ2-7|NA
TGCGCCAGCAGCCTGGGGACTGACAGGCACACCTACGAGCAGTACTTC
CASSLGTDRHTYEQYF
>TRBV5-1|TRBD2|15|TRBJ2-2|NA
TGCGCCAGCAGCGCCACGGGGGGGTACACCGGGGAGCTGTTTTTT
CASSATGGYTGELFF
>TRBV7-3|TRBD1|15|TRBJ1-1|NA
TGTGCCAGCAGCCTAAGCGGGACAGTATCCACTGAAGCTTTCTTT
CASSLSGTVSTEAFF
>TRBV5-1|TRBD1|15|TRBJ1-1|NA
TGCGCCAGCAGCTTGGTCACAGGGGCAGTCACTGAAGCTTTCTTT
CASSLVTGAVTEAFF
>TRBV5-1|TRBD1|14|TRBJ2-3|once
TGCGCCAGCAGCCCCCAGGGGGGCACAGATACGCAGTATTTT
CASSPQGGTDTQYF
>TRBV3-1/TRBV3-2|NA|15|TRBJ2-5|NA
TGTGCCAGCAGCCAACTAACTACTGGGGGCGGGACCCAGTACTTC
CASSQLTTGGGTQYF
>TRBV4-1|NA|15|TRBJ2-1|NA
TGCGCCAGCAGCCAAGGACCCCCCATTGACAATGAGCAGTTCTTC
CASSQGPPIDNEQFF
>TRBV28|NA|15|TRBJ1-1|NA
TGTGCCAGCACCCCTCTGGTGGGGGCGAACACTGAAGCTTTCTTT
CASTPLVGANTEAFF
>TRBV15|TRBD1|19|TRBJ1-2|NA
TGTGCCACCAGCAGAGATCTGCCGAACAGGGGGCAGCAAGGCTATGGCTACACCTTC
CATSRDLPNRGQQGYGYTF
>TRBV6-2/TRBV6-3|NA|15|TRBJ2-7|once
TGTGCCAGCAGCGTGACGGGGGCGGGTTTCTACGAGCAGTACTTC
CASSVTGAGFYEQYF
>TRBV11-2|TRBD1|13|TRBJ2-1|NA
TGTGCCAGCAGCACGGGACAGGGCAATGAGCAGTTCTTC
CASSTGQGNEQFF
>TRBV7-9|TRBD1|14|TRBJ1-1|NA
TGTGCCAGCAGCCCAGGGGGACGGGACACTGAAGCTTTCTTT
CASSPGGRDTEAFF
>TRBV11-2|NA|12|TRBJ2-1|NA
TGTGCCAGCAGCTTCCGGGGCAATGAGCAGTTCTTC
CASSFRGNEQFF
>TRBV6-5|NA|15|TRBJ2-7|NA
TGTGCCAGCAGTTTAGGGACCACCGGTATGTACGAGCAGTACTTC
CASSLGTTGMYEQYF
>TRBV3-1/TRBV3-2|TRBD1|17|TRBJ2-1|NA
TGTGCCAGCAGCTGGCGAAAACCGGGACAGGGGACCAATGAGCAGTTCTTC
CASSWRKPGQGTNEQFF
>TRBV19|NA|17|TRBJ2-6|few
TGTGCCAGTAGTCCGTCCCGGGACATCTCTGGGGCCAACGTCCTGACTTTC
CASSPSRDISGANVLTF
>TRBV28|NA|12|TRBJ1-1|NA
TGTGCCAGCAGTTCTTTGTTAGCGGAAGCTTTCTTT
CASSSLLAEAFF
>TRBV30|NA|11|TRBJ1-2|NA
TGTGCCTGGGGGGCACCGTTTGGCTACACCTTC
CAWGAPFGYTF
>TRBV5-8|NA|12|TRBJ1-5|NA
TGTGCCAGCAGCTTTAGGGATCAGCCCCAGCATTTT
CASSFRDQPQHF
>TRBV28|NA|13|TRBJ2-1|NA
TGTGCCAGCAGGAAGGGGCCGCACAATGAGCAGTTCTTC
CASRKGPHNEQFF
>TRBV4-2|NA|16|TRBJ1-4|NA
TGTGCCAGCAGCCAAGATAGGGGGGGAACTAATGAAAAACTGTTTTTT
CASSQDRGGTNEKLFF
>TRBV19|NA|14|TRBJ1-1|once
TGTGCCAGTAGTTTGGGGCAGCTGAACACTGAAGCTTTCTTT
CASSLGQLNTEAFF
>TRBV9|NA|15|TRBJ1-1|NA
TGTGCCAGCAGCGTAGTTGGCAGGGTGGGAACTGAAGCTTTCTTT
CASSVVGRVGTEAFF
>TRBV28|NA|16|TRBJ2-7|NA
TGTGCCAGCAACCCCCTAGTTGGTGTGGGTAGGGAAGAGCAGTACTTC
CASNPLVGVGREEQYF
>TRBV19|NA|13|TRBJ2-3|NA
TGTGCCAGTAGGGCAATGGGCACAGATACGCAGTATTTT
CASRAMGTDTQYF
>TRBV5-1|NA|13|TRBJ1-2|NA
TGCGCCAGCAGCTCGACTACTTCGAATGGCTACACCTTC
CASSSTTSNGYTF
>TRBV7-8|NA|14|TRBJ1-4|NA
TGTGCCAGCAGCTCTGGGTGGGTTAATGAAAAACTGTTTTTT
CASSSGWVNEKLFF
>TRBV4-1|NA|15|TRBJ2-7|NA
TGCGCCAGCAGCCAAGACGGTACTGTGGGTACCGAGCAGTACTTC
CASSQDGTVGTEQYF
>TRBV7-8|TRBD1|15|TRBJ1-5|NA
TGTGCCAGCAGCTCGTACAGGGGGCCTCATCAGCCCCAGCATTTT
CASSSYRGPHQPQHF